Listed below are T cell receptor beta chains from one sample, sequenced in a study of cytomegalovirus exposure and HLA in healthy donors. Assay used: immunoSEQ multiplex PCR; TCRdb lists only in-frame clones, some missing. The table has around 120,000 clones, about 73% seen once; the top ten hold roughly 6.3%. Specimen: PBMCs. Receptor source: a woman in her thirties or forties in good health and CMV-seronegative. CDR3s include the opening cysteine and the closing phenylalanine or tryptophan. Fields, in order: J gene, V gene, D gene, CDR3 protein. D genes are given only for firm matches.

TRBJ2-1 TRBV9 NA CASSRGASAYNEQFF
TRBJ1-2 TRBV9 NA CASYRSGNYGYTF
TRBJ2-1 TRBV18 TRBD2 CASSPPGLAGGNEQFF
TRBJ1-5 TRBV28 NA CASRTTGPGNQPQHF
TRBJ2-6 TRBV5-1 NA CASSPVRTVTNGLTF
TRBJ2-7 TRBV2 TRBD2 CANVEGSGGIREQYF
TRBJ2-1 TRBV28 NA CASSLEVAGGNEQFF
TRBJ2-2 TRBV18 NA CASSPTVNTGELFF
TRBJ2-3 TRBV28 TRBD2 CASSLEASGGDTDTQYF
TRBJ2-6 TRBV5-4 NA CASRLPVGNSGANGLTF
TRBJ2-4 TRBV28 NA CASSFRGMNEGIQYF
TRBJ2-7 TRBV7-2 NA CASSFASATYEQYF
TRBJ2-1 TRBV28 NA CASSLLGREDNEQFF
TRBJ1-3 TRBV7-9 NA CASSPVRPGNTIYF
TRBJ1-4 TRBV11-2 NA CASRKTATNEKLFF
TRBJ2-2 TRBV7-2 TRBD2 CASSLFPSGSVEELFF
TRBJ2-5 TRBV6-6 TRBD1 CASSVTTGGYQETQYF
TRBJ2-2 TRBV19 NA CASSPRGTGELFF
TRBJ2-5 TRBV19 NA CASSGPGRETQYF
TRBJ2-6 TRBV28 NA CASNRGGITSGANVLTF
TRBJ1-2 TRBV18 TRBD1 CASSPGQGDGYTF
NA TRBV2 NA CASSEGERSEQYF
TRBJ2-1 TRBV19 TRBD2 CASSMAGGRAGNEQFF
TRBJ1-4 TRBV5-1 NA CASSLRGTTNEKLFF
TRBJ1-3 TRBV7-9 NA CASSLALAGTGNTIYF
TRBJ1-1 TRBV5-1 TRBD1 CASSFTGQGASEAFF
TRBJ1-2 TRBV10-3 TRBD1 CAISGRDSGYTF
TRBJ2-1 TRBV5-6 TRBD2 CASSFSSGRGNEQFF
TRBJ2-3 TRBV7-2 NA CASSLRQGDTDTQYF
TRBJ1-6 TRBV27 NA CASTTSSYNSPLHF
TRBJ1-1 TRBV27 NA CASSINRATEAFF
TRBJ2-7 TRBV28 NA CASSTGAYEQYF